This T cell receptor beta chain derives from a study of OX40 agonist ivuxolimab in advanced cancers. Assay: immunoSEQ multiplex PCR; the TCRdb copy retains only in-frame clones and omits some. The table records some 28,000 clones, about nine tenths of them present only once. The receptor comes from an adult with an advanced solid tumor such as melanoma, head and neck, liver or kidney cancer. The source was CD4+ or CD8+ T cells sorted from blood, collected in a trial of the OX40 agonist ivuxolimab.

The CDR3 DNA sequence: TGTGCCAGCAGCGTCGGACTTGAGATAGGCTACACCTTC. Protein product: CASSVGLEIGYTF. The rearrangement joins TRBV7-9 to TRBJ1-2; the D is unclear. The CDR3 is 13 amino acids. Germline V gene lookup returns CDR1 SEHNR and CDR2 FQNEAQ (reference sequence). V gave up 5 bases and J gave up 8 bases, with 15 bases separating them.